The 18 T cell receptor beta chains reported below all come from one sample, sequenced in a study of T-cell memory formation after mild COVID-19. TCRdb independently ran MiXCR on the 5' RACE reads; one entry per CDR3 protein. Here the sample spans roughly 480,000 distinct CDR3 sequences, around a quarter being singletons. Source material: PBMCs or a T cell subset sorted from them (not recorded which). Source of these receptors: an adult woman who had mild COVID-19 (a few samples of this study predate the infection). Cell type and time point are not known.

The chain is built from TRBV5-6 and TRBJ1-2; D ambiguous. V lost 4 bases and J 3 bases, leaving 16 bases between the germline ends. Per the germline V gene, CDR1 is SGHDT and CDR2 is YYEEEE. CDR3 length equals 15 residues. The CDR3 coding sequence is TGTGCCAGCAGCCTTCCAGAGCTGAGATACTATGGCTACACCTTC. The encoded protein is CASSLPELRYYGYTF.

The V gene is TRBV5-4, the J gene TRBJ2-2, with TRBD2 matching over 12 bases. Unmatched junction bases numbered 6, after V lost 3 bases and J lost 6 bases. In germline, CDR1 is SGHNT, CDR2 YYREEE (reference sequence). CDR3 size: 16 residues. This chain's CDR3 is CASSSPLAGGAGELFF. DNA of the CDR3: TGTGCCAGCAGCTCTCCGCTAGCGGGGGGGGCCGGGGAGCTGTTTTTT.

This clonotype came up a few times. The genes are TRBV27 and TRBJ2-2; tentatively, D is TRBD2 (5 bases). This CDR3 region has 14 residues. V gave up 6 bases and J gave up 9 bases, with 17 bases separating them. CDR1 and CDR2 (germline): MNHEY, SMNVEV (reference sequence). CDR3 in DNA: TGTGCCAGCAGCCCTCCGGGGTTTGCTTGGGAGCTGTTTTTT. It encodes CASSPPGFAWELFF.

The chain joins TRBV6-5 to TRBJ2-7, with TRBD2 as a possible D gene (5 bases). Germline V gene lookup returns CDR1 MNHEY and CDR2 SVGAGI. The CDR3 extends over 13 amino acids. V shed 6 bases and J shed 2 bases, with 11 bases lying between them. Here the CDR3 DNA reads TGTGCCAGCAGCCCGGCGGGCCCCTACGAGCAGTACTTC. Its protein product is CASSPAGPYEQYF.

The J gene is TRBJ2-5, the V gene TRBV7-2; TRBD2 matches 9 bases. The CDR3 length is 17 residues. J gave up 2 bases and V 4 bases, and 11 bases lay outside the gene matches. Germline V gene sequence: CDR1 SGHTA, CDR2 FQGNSA. This CDR3 is CASSSERSSGEQETQYF. Written as DNA, the CDR3 is TGTGCCAGCAGCTCCGAGAGGTCTAGCGGGGAACAAGAGACCCAGTACTTC.

The table lists this clonotype with a few counts. This sequence joins TRBV4-3 and TRBJ2-7; 10 positions match TRBD2. The germline CDR1 and CDR2 sequences are LGHNA and YSLEER. The CDR3 sequence is 16 residues long. J gave up 6 bases and V 0 bases, and 8 bases lay outside the gene matches. The CDR3 region is CASSQDRLAGVGEQYF. In nucleotides, the CDR3 is TGCGCCAGCAGCCAAGATCGCCTAGCGGGAGTAGGCGAGCAGTACTTC.

This rearrangement joins TRBV12-3 or TRBV12-4 to TRBJ1-3; D is uncertain. The V end lost 3 bases, the J end lost 0 bases, and 6 bases lay between the germline ends. The CDR3 loop spans 14 amino acids. The CDR3 here is CASSFTSSGNTIYF. CDR3 DNA sequence: TGTGCCAGCAGTTTTACGAGCTCTGGAAACACCATATATTTT.

This chain uses TRBV20-1 with TRBJ1-2; 8 bases map to TRBD1. This CDR3 contains 13 residues. Germline lookup yields CDR1 DFQATT and CDR2 SNEGSKA (reference sequence). With V trimmed by 2 bases and J by 5 bases, 4 bases remained unmatched. Here the CDR3 reads CSARQGARYGYTF. In nucleotides, the CDR3 is TGCAGTGCTAGACAGGGGGCGCGTTATGGCTACACCTTC.

The sample holds a few counts of this clonotype. The CDR3 DNA is TGCAGCGTTGGGGGACTAGTCTGGAATGAGCAGTTCTTC. It yields the protein CSVGGLVWNEQFF. This chain joins TRBV29-1 and TRBJ2-1; 8 bases agree with TRBD2. CDR1 is SQVTM and CDR2 is ANQGSEA in the germline V gene. Trimming cost V 4 bases and J 7 bases; bases outside gene matches: 6. This CDR3 is 13 amino acids long.

V usage is TRBV3-1 and J usage is TRBJ2-3; 9 nucleotides align to TRBD2. The CDR3 has 15 residues. The trim removed 1 base at V and 6 bases at J, leaving 5 bases unmatched. From germline, CDR1 is LGHDT and CDR2 YNNKEL (reference sequence). CDR3 bases: TGTGCCAGCAGCCAAGGAACGCTAGCGGGGGATACGCAGTATTTT. Amino acid sequence: CASSQGTLAGDTQYF.

The chain couples TRBV5-4 to TRBJ1-2, with D possibly TRBD1 on 6 matching bases. Germline V gene data show CDR1 as SGHNT and CDR2 as YYREEE (reference sequence). V dropped 5 bases and J dropped 2 bases, with 13 bases sitting between them. The CDR3 has 14 residues. CDR3 coding DNA: TGTGCCAGCAGGGTTGTGGGGGGCAACTATGGCTACACCTTC. Its protein is CASRVVGGNYGYTF. The full variable domain, rest sourced from reference TRBV5-4 and TRBJ1-2, is ETGVTQSPTHLIKTRGQQVTLRCSSQSGHNTVSWYQQALGQGPQFIFQYYREEENGRGNFPPRFSGLQFPNYSSELNVNALELDDSALYLCASRVVGGNYGYTFGSGTRLTVV.

The table lists this clonotype with many counts. The CDR3 nucleotides read TGCAGCGGAACACAGGGCCGTACTGAAGCTTTCTTT. This sequence encodes CSGTQGRTEAFF. The chain has TRBV29-1 and TRBJ1-1; possibly TRBD1 for D (6 bases). The germline V and J ends were trimmed by 7 bases and 5 bases, with 14 bases remaining between them. From germline, CDR1 is SQVTM and CDR2 ANQGSEA. This CDR3 has 12 amino acids. Complete variable domain (other parts from reference TRBV29-1 and TRBJ1-1): SAVISQKPSRDICQRGTSLTIQCQVDSQVTMMFWYRQQPGQSLTLIATANQGSEATYESGFVIDKFPISRPNLTFSTLTVSNMSPEDSSIYLCSGTQGRTEAFFGQGTRLTVV.

This clonotype was observed many times. V is TRBV9 and J is TRBJ2-7; maybe TRBD1 (5 bases). V lost 3 bases, J lost 6 bases, and 16 bases lay in between. The CDR3 has 14 residues. Germline values: CDR1 SGDLS, CDR2 YYNGEE. As DNA, the CDR3 is TGTGCCAGCAGCGAGACAGTATCCGTCAGCGAGCAGTACTTC. Protein product: CASSETVSVSEQYF.

This clonotype showed up just a few times. This chain links TRBV30 with TRBJ1-1; D possibly corresponds to TRBD1 (6 bases). Trimming removed 0 bases from V and 5 bases from J, with 13 bases in between. Germline CDR1 GTSNPN, CDR2 SVGIG (reference sequence). This CDR3 is built from 14 residues. DNA for the CDR3: TGTGCCTGGAGTGTACTACAGGGTTCGACTGAAGCTTTCTTT. Translating gives CAWSVLQGSTEAFF.

The chain has TRBV14 and TRBJ2-7; D unresolved. Per germline, CDR1 SGHDN and CDR2 FVKESK. Between the trimmed V and J ends, which lost 3 bases and 2 bases, there was a span of 8 bases. This CDR3 has 13 amino acids. The chain's CDR3 is CASSHILTYEQYF. CDR3 sequence (DNA): TGTGCCAGCAGCCATATTTTGACCTACGAGCAGTACTTC.

The chain links TRBV9 to TRBJ2-7; D unclear. The CDR3 runs to 16 residues. V dropped 3 bases and J dropped 3 bases, with 19 bases sitting between them. Germline CDR1 reads SGDLS; CDR2 reads YYNGEE. Here the CDR3 DNA reads TGTGCCAGCAGCGCAACCTCTATGGCCCATAGCTACGAGCAGTACTTC. Its protein product is CASSATSMAHSYEQYF.

This clonotype has more than one count but fewer than ten. The genes are TRBV25-1 and TRBJ2-7; tentatively, D is TRBD1 or TRBD2 (7 bases each). V lost 3 bases and J lost 3, with 18 bases in between. CDR3 length equals 16 residues. Germline values: CDR1 MGHDK, CDR2 SYGVNS. The CDR3 is CASSELSGTDDYEQYF. CDR3 nucleotide sequence: TGTGCCAGCAGTGAGCTAAGCGGGACAGATGACTACGAGCAGTACTTC.

This clonotype was counted many times. The chain joins TRBV7-9 to TRBJ2-7; 8 bases are a match to TRBD1. V was pared by 0 bases and J by 0 bases, with 1 base of the junction left unmatched. The CDR3 covers 15 residues. CDR1 is SEHNR, CDR2 FQNEAQ, per germline (reference sequence). The CDR3 DNA follows: TGTGCCAGCAGCTTAGCCGGGACAGGCTCCTACGAGCAGTACTTC. Amino acid sequence: CASSLAGTGSYEQYF.